The 27 T cell receptor beta chains in this list originate from one sample, sequenced in a study of shared clonotypes between healthy human individuals. Profiling relied on immunoSEQ multiplex PCR, and the TCRdb table lists in-frame clones only, not all of them. This sample has 330,000 or so clones, with around 72% found just once. The sequenced sample consisted of memory CD4+ T cells sorted from blood. Subset here: CD45RA-negative fraction. These receptors all stem from a man under 40 in good health.

The chain couples TRBV10-1 to TRBJ2-7; 8 nucleotides align to TRBD1. From germline, CDR1 is WNHNN and CDR2 SYGVQD (reference sequence). The trim removed 4 bases at V and 3 bases at J, leaving 5 bases unmatched. CDR3 length: 14 amino acids. CDR3: CASSGQGAIYEQYF. For the CDR3, the DNA is TGCGCCAGCAGTGGGCAGGGGGCGATCTACGAGCAGTACTTC.

The rearrangement joins TRBV27 to TRBJ1-1; the match to TRBD1 covers 7 bases. Trimming at V came to 4 bases and at J to 6 bases, leaving 14 bases not matched to a gene. The CDR3 consists of 16 residues. Germline CDR1 and CDR2: MNHEY and SMNVEV (reference sequence). CDR3 in amino acids: CASSWGRGQKSSEAFF. CDR3 DNA sequence: TGTGCCAGCAGTTGGGGGAGGGGACAGAAGAGCTCTGAAGCTTTCTTT.

The chain is built from TRBV18 and TRBJ1-4; D is ambiguous. Germline CDR1 and CDR2: KGHSH and LQKENI. Trimming removed 4 bases from V and 6 bases from J, with 12 bases in between. This CDR3 has 14 residues. The CDR3 region is CASSLSGRDEKLFF. DNA of the CDR3: TGTGCCAGCTCACTCTCCGGGCGGGATGAAAAACTGTTTTTT.

J is TRBJ2-3 and V is TRBV18, with D perhaps assigned TRBD1 or TRBD2 (5 bases each). The CDR3 sequence is 15 residues long. The germline gives CDR1 KGHSH, CDR2 LQKENI. The V end lost 0 bases, the J end lost 3 bases, and 10 bases lay between the germline ends. The CDR3 protein is CASSPPAGATDTQYF. The CDR3 DNA sequence: TGTGCCAGCTCACCACCGGCCGGGGCGACAGATACGCAGTATTTT.

This clone was seen a handful of times. This chain connects TRBV18 to TRBJ1-1; D is possibly TRBD1 (5 bases). The CDR3 covers 20 residues. V lost 3 bases to trimming and J lost 0 bases, with 26 bases between them. Germline CDR1 and CDR2: KGHSH and LQKENI. This chain's CDR3 is CASSPLSPQGGINMNTEAFF. CDR3 DNA sequence: TGTGCCAGCTCACCCCTTTCCCCCCAGGGAGGGATAAACATGAACACTGAAGCTTTCTTT. The variable domain in full, with the rest retrieved from reference TRBV18 and TRBJ1-1, is NAGVMQNPRHLVRRRGQEARLRCSPMKGHSHVYWYRQLPEEGLKFMVYLQKENIIDESGMPKERFSAEFPKEGPSILRIQQVVRGDSAAYFCASSPLSPQGGINMNTEAFFGQGTRLTVV.

This clone showed up just once. The chain has TRBV9 and TRBJ1-2; D may be TRBD1 (5 bases). This CDR3 spans 15 amino acids. CDR1 is SGDLS and CDR2 is YYNGEE in the germline V gene. V shed 0 bases and J shed 7 bases, with 16 bases lying between them. Here the CDR3 reads CASSVDQGFVGGYTF. The CDR3 DNA sequence: TGTGCCAGCAGCGTAGATCAGGGATTCGTGGGTGGCTACACCTTC.

The CDR3 sequence: CAWSTRGRDTEAFF. The CDR3 DNA reads TGTGCCTGGAGTACCAGGGGGCGGGACACTGAAGCTTTCTTT. This rearrangement joins TRBV30 to TRBJ1-1; TRBD1 matches 8 bases. This CDR3 has 14 amino acids. J was trimmed by 3 bases and V by 2 bases; bases with no gene match: 5. Germline V gene sequence: CDR1 GTSNPN, CDR2 SVGIG (reference sequence). The variable domain in full, completed from reference TRBV30 and TRBJ1-1, reads SQTIHQWPATLVQPVGSPLSLECTVEGTSNPNLYWYRQAAGRGLQLLFYSVGIGQISSEVPQNLSASRPQDRQFILSSKKLLLSDSGFYLCAWSTRGRDTEAFFGQGTRLTVV.

CDR3 region: CASSGDREAFF. DNA for the CDR3: TGTGCCAGCAGTGGGGACAGAGAAGCTTTCTTT. The chain carries TRBV6-1 and TRBJ1-1; TRBD1 matches 7 bases. Germline assignment: CDR1 MNHNS and CDR2 SASEGT. With V trimmed by 4 bases and J by 8 bases, 1 base remained unmatched. The CDR3 spans 11 residues.

The chain has TRBV7-9 and TRBJ2-7; 9 nucleotides align to TRBD1. CDR1 SEHNR and CDR2 FQNEAQ come from the germline V gene (reference sequence). This CDR3 has 16 amino acids. CDR3 sequence (DNA): TGTGCCAGCAGCCAAAAAAATAACGGGGACAGGGATCACCTCAGGGTC. It specifies CASSQKNNGDRDHLRV.

The V gene is TRBV9, the J gene TRBJ2-7; 12 bases are shared with TRBD2. The V and J ends lost 3 bases and 4 bases, in that order; junction bases with no gene match: 5. This CDR3 contains 15 residues. Per the germline V gene, CDR1 is SGDLS and CDR2 is YYNGEE. For the CDR3, the DNA is TGTGCCAGCAGCGCGTGGACTAGCGGGAAGTACGAGCAGTACTTC. Translated: CASSAWTSGKYEQYF.

As concerns this clone: With only one base between it and a far larger clone, this is likely a read error. Additional DNA sequences in this sample encode the identical CDR3. The J gene is TRBJ1-2, the V gene TRBV29-1, with D perhaps matching TRBD1 (6 bases). The V gene's germline CDR1 is SQVTM and CDR2 ANQGSEA. V dropped 7 bases and J dropped 0 bases, with 21 bases sitting between them. The CDR3 is 16 amino acids. As DNA, the CDR3 is TGCAGCGAAGCCCCCTTTCCAGGACAGACTAACTATGGCTACACCTTC. This gives the protein CSEAPFPGQTNYGYTF.

Only one count was recorded for this clone. The V and J genes are TRBV2 and TRBJ1-1; TRBD1 aligns across 9 bases. Looked up from germline, CDR1 is SNHLY and CDR2 is FYNNEI. The CDR3 length is 16 residues. Losses at the gene ends were 5 bases for V and 3 bases for J; bases not matched to a gene: 10. Here the CDR3 reads CASSYTLGQGHTEAFF. The CDR3 DNA is TGTGCCAGCAGTTATACCCTGGGACAGGGCCACACTGAAGCTTTCTTT.

This clone appeared a few times. The rearrangement links TRBV15 to TRBJ2-6, with D maybe TRBD1 (6 bases). The V end lost 0 bases, the J end lost 2 bases, and 8 bases lay between the germline ends. The CDR3 totals 16 residues. Germline V gives CDR1 LNHNV, CDR2 YYDKDF (reference sequence). CDR3 DNA: TGTGCCACCAGCAGAGAATCAGGGGCTGGGGCCAACGTCCTGACTTTC. Translated: CATSRESGAGANVLTF.

For the CDR3, the DNA is TGTGCCAGCAGCTTGGTGGGGGCAGGAATCTATGGCTACACCTTC. Translation gives CASSLVGAGIYGYTF. The V call is TRBV5-5, the J call TRBJ1-2; D is possibly TRBD1 (6 bases). Germline loops: CDR1 SGHKS, CDR2 YYEKEE (reference sequence). V shed 0 bases and J shed 4 bases, with 13 bases lying between them. This CDR3 region has 15 residues.

Many counts were recorded for this clone. The chain combines TRBV5-1 with TRBJ1-2; 9 nucleotides agree with TRBD1. This CDR3 is built from 15 residues. Per germline, CDR1 SGHRS and CDR2 YFSETQ. J lost 4 bases, V lost 5 bases, and 9 bases had no gene match. The CDR3 loop reads CASRAGTGTAYGYTF. For the CDR3, the DNA is TGCGCCAGCAGGGCCGGGACAGGGACCGCCTATGGCTACACCTTC.

About this clone: This sample includes further DNA sequences coding for the same CDR3. The chain couples TRBV6-1 to TRBJ2-2; 10 bases agree with TRBD2. Germline V gene sequence: CDR1 MNHNS, CDR2 SASEGT. The ends lost 4 bases at V and 2 bases at J; junction bases unmatched: 4. The length of the CDR3 is 16 residues. The CDR3 DNA reads TGTGCCAGCAGTGCTCTAGCGGGAGTAAACACCGGGGAGCTGTTTTTT. This translates into CASSALAGVNTGELFF.

The chain has TRBV7-2 and TRBJ2-7; 11 bases line up with TRBD2. V was clipped by 3 bases and J by 12 bases; unmatched bases: 7. There are 13 residues in the CDR3. Germline values: CDR1 SGHTA, CDR2 FQGNSA. For the CDR3, the DNA is TGTGCCAGCAGCTTTTCTAGCGGGAGGTTCCCGTACTTC. It codes for CASSFSSGRFPYF. The whole variable domain, filled in from reference TRBV7-2 and TRBJ2-7, reads GAGVSQSPSNKVTEKGKDVELRCDPISGHTALYWYRQSLGQGLEFLIYFQGNSAPDKSGLPSDRFSAERTGGSVSTLTIQRTQQEDSAVYLCASSFSSGRFPYFGPGTRLTVT.

The chain recombines TRBV10-3 with TRBJ2-7; 10 nucleotides align to TRBD2. This CDR3 spans 14 amino acids. After removal of 11 bases from V and 4 bases from J, the junction contained 11 bases not matched to a gene. Germline CDR1 and CDR2: ENHRY and SYGVKD. CDR3 coding DNA: TGTGCCTCCTCCAAAACTAGCGGGATATACGAGCAGTACTTC. Translation gives CASSKTSGIYEQYF.

The count of this clone is one. V is TRBV7-2 and J is TRBJ2-3; TRBD2 aligns across 10 bases. The trim removed 0 bases at V and 3 bases at J, leaving 3 bases unmatched. CDR3 length: 16 residues. Germline V lookup: CDR1 SGHTA, CDR2 FQGNSA. The chain's CDR3 is CASSLASGRVTDTQYF. DNA for the CDR3: TGTGCCAGCAGCTTAGCCAGCGGGAGGGTTACAGATACGCAGTATTTT. Drawing the rest from reference TRBV7-2 and TRBJ2-3, the complete variable domain is GAGVSQSPSNKVTEKGKDVELRCDPISGHTALYWYRQSLGQGLEFLIYFQGNSAPDKSGLPSDRFSAERTGGSVSTLTIQRTQQEDSAVYLCASSLASGRVTDTQYFGPGTRLTVL.

The chain links TRBV6-1 to TRBJ2-6; a weak D match, TRBD1 (5 bases). The CDR3 consists of 15 residues. V was shortened by 7 bases and J by 0 bases, with 10 bases between the two germline ends. Germline V CDR1 and CDR2: MNHNS, SASEGT. The CDR3 sequence is CASTRRVSGANVLTF. Written as DNA, the CDR3 is TGTGCCAGCACCCGCAGGGTCTCTGGGGCCAACGTCCTGACTTTC.

The CDR3 here is CASTQASGYGYTF. The CDR3 DNA sequence: TGTGCCAGTACTCAGGCCTCTGGATATGGCTACACCTTC. This chain uses TRBV19 with TRBJ1-2; D uncertain. V dropped 7 bases and J dropped 5 bases, with 14 bases sitting between them. Germline loops: CDR1 LNHDA, CDR2 SQIVND (reference sequence). CDR3 length equals 13 residues.

This clone appeared a single time. The chain combines TRBV5-1 with TRBJ2-7; 9 positions agree with TRBD2. The CDR3 runs 14 residues. Trimming at V came to 7 bases and at J to 7 bases, leaving 12 bases not matched to a gene. Per germline, CDR1 SGHRS and CDR2 YFSETQ. The CDR3 DNA reads as TGCGCCAGCCCCGGGGCGGGAGGGCCTGAGGAGCAGTACTTC. Translation: CASPGAGGPEEQYF.

The V gene is TRBV5-6, the J gene TRBJ2-7; 14 bases align to TRBD2. Germline V gene sequence: CDR1 SGHDT, CDR2 YYEEEE. V trimming: 4 bases; J trimming: 0 bases; junction bases outside the gene matches: 9. The length of the CDR3 is 18 residues. CDR3 bases: TGTGCCAGCAGCCTCTCGGGACTAGCGGGAGTGATCTCCTACGAGCAGTACTTC. Translation: CASSLSGLAGVISYEQYF.

Many counts were recorded for this clone. This chain connects TRBV29-1 to TRBJ1-2, with 7 bases matching TRBD1. The trim removed 6 bases at V and 6 bases at J, leaving 7 bases unmatched. CDR1 and CDR2 (germline): SQVTM, ANQGSEA. This CDR3 spans 12 amino acids. The CDR3 region has the DNA TGCAGCGTCATGACAGGGAACGATGGCTACACCTTC. Translating gives CSVMTGNDGYTF.

This clone has a handful of counts. The chain recombines TRBV2 with TRBJ2-2, with 7 bases lining up with TRBD1. The junction had 4 bases not matched to a gene; V was cut back by 7 bases and J by 5 bases. The CDR3 is 13 amino acids. The germline gives CDR1 SNHLY, CDR2 FYNNEI. As DNA, the CDR3 is TGTGCCAGCAACGTACAGGGGACCGGGGAGCTGTTTTTT. Its protein product is CASNVQGTGELFF.

This clone was detected only once. V usage is TRBV11-1 and J usage is TRBJ2-5, with a weak D call TRBD2 (6 bases). The CDR3 runs 13 residues. Trimming removed 5 bases from V and 2 bases from J, with 9 bases in between. Germline loops: CDR1 SGHAT, CDR2 FQDESV (reference sequence). Written as DNA, the CDR3 is TGTGCCAGCAGCCCCGGAGGGCAAGAGACCCAGTACTTC. Protein: CASSPGGQETQYF.

The chain has TRBV7-7 and TRBJ1-3; D gene uncertain. The length of the CDR3 is 13 residues. The V and J ends lost 5 bases and 4 bases respectively, with 9 bases between them. Germline CDR1 reads SSHAT; CDR2 reads FNYEAQ (reference sequence). The CDR3 region has the DNA TGTGCCAGCAGCCTCCTCCCCGGAAACACCATATATTTT. Protein product: CASSLLPGNTIYF.